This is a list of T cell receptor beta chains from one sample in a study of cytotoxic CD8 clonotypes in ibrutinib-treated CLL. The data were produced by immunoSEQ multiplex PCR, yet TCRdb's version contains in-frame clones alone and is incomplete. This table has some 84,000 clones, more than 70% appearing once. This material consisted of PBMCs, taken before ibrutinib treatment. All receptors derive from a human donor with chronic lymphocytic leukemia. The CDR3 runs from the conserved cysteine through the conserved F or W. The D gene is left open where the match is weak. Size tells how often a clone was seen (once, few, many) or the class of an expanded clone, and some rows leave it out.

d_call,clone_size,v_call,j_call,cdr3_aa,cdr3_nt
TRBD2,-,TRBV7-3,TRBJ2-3,CASSLNPSGSPDTQYF,TGTGCCAGCAGCTTAAACCCTAGCGGGAGTCCGGATACGCAGTATTTT
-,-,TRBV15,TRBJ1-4,CATSRDLSGGAHEKLFF,TGTGCCACCAGCAGAGACCTTAGCGGGGGGGCGCATGAAAAACTGTTTTTT
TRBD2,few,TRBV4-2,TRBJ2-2,CASREGGSGTGELFF,TGTGCCAGCAGAGAGGGCGGGAGCGGCACCGGGGAGCTGTTTTTT
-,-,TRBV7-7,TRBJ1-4,CASSLYHGAGVEKLFF,TGTGCCAGCAGCTTATATCATGGGGCAGGGGTTGAAAAACTGTTTTTT
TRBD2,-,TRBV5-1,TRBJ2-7,CASRTGTSGSVQYF,TGCGCCAGCAGGACCGGGACTAGCGGGAGCGTGCAGTACTTC
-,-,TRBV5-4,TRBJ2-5,CASSLMDSYQETQYF,TGTGCCAGCAGCTTGATGGACTCGTACCAAGAGACCCAGTACTTC
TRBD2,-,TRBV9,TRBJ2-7,CASSVAGGPYEQYF,TGTGCCAGCAGCGTCGCGGGAGGGCCTTACGAGCAGTACTTC
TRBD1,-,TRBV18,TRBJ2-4,CASSPGTGGYGNIQYF,TGTGCCAGCTCACCGGGTACAGGGGGGTATGGAAACATTCAGTACTTC
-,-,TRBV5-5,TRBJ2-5,CASSPVPNRAQETQYF,TGTGCCAGCAGCCCGGTTCCCAACAGGGCCCAAGAGACCCAGTACTTC
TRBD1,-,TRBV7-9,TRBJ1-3,CASSLQGASGNTIYF,TGTGCCAGCAGCTTACAGGGGGCTTCTGGAAACACCATATATTTT